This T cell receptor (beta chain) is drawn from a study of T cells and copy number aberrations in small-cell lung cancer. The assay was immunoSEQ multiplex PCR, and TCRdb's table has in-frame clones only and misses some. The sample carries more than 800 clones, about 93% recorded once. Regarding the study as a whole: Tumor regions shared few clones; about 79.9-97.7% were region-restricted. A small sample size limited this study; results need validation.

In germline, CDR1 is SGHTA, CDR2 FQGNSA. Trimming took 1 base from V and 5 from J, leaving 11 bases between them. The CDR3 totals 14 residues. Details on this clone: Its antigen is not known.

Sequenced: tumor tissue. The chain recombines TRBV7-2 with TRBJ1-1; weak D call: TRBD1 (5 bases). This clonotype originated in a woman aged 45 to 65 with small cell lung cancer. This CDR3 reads CASSLGWRGTEAFF. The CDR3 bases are TGTGCCAGCAGCTTAGGGTGGCGGGGGACTGAAGCTTTCTTT.